This T cell receptor (beta chain) was captured in a study of T cells after yellow fever vaccination. Regarding the study as a whole: CD4 and CD8 compartments shared a small share of clonotypes.

In TCRdb, the 5' RACE reads were re-called with MiXCR into one record per CDR3 protein. This table has roughly 250,000 distinct CDR3 sequences, over 10% appearing once. This CDR3 has 15 residues. Trimming took 6 bases from V and 2 from J; bases not matched to a gene: 3. The germline V gene encodes CDR1 MNHEY and CDR2 SVGEGT. This clonotype has only a few counts. The antigen remains unidentified. The chain combines TRBV6-2 or TRBV6-3 with TRBJ2-6; 8 bases map to TRBD1. The TCR originated in a man aged 25 to 40 who received the YFV17D yellow fever vaccine. Sample: CD4+ T cells sorted from PBMCs, taken 45 days after the yellow fever booster vaccination. The DNA for the CDR3 is TGTGCCAGCAGAGCAGGGGGCCCTGGGGCCAACGTCCTGACTTTC. This translates into CASRAGGPGANVLTF.